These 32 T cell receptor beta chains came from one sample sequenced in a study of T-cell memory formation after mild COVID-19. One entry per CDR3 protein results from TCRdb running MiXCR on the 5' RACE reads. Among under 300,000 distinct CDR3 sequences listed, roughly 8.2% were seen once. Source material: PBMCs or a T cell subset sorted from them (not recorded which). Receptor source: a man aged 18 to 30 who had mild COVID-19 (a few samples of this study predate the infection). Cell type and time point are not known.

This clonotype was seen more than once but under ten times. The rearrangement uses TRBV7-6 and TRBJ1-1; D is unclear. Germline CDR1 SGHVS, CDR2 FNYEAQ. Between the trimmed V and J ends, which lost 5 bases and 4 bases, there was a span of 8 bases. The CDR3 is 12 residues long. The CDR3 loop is CASSTMGTEAFF. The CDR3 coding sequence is TGTGCCAGCAGCACGATGGGCACTGAAGCTTTCTTT.

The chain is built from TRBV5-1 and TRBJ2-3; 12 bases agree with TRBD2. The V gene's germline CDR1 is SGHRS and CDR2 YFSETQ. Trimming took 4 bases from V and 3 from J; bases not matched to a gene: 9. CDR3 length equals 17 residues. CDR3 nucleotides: TGCGCCAGCAGCCGAAACCCTAGCGGGGGGGAGACAGATACGCAGTATTTT. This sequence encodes CASSRNPSGGETDTQYF.

CDR3 coding DNA: TGTGCCAGCAGCCTTAGGACAGGCGGGGCCAACGTCCTGACTTTC. This codes for CASSLRTGGANVLTF. J is TRBJ2-6 and V is TRBV3-1; the match to TRBD1 covers 7 bases. This CDR3 is 15 amino acids long. Germline V gene lookup returns CDR1 LGHDT and CDR2 YNNKEL (reference sequence). J was trimmed by 4 bases and V by 4 bases; bases with no gene match: 4.

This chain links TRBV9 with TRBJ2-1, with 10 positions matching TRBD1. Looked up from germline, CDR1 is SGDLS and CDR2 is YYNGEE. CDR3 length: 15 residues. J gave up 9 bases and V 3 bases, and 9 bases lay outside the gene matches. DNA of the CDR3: TGTGCCAGCAGCGCCTCCGGGACAGGGGAAATTGAGCAGTTCTTC. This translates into CASSASGTGEIEQFF.

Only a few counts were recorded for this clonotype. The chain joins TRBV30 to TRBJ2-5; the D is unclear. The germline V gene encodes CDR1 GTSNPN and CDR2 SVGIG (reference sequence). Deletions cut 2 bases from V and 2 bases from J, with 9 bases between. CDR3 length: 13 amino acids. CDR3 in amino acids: CAWSLGIQETQYF. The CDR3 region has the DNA TGTGCCTGGAGTCTTGGCATTCAAGAGACCCAGTACTTC. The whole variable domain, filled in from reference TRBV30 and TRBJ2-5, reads SQTIHQWPATLVQPVGSPLSLECTVEGTSNPNLYWYRQAAGRGLQLLFYSVGIGQISSEVPQNLSASRPQDRQFILSSKKLLLSDSGFYLCAWSLGIQETQYFGPGTRLLVL.

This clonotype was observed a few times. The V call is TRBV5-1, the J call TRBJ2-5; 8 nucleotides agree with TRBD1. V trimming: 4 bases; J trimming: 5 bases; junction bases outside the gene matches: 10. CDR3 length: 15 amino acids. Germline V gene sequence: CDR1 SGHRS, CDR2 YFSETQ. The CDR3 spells CASSPGQGHAETQYF. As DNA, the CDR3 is TGCGCCAGCAGCCCCGGACAGGGTCATGCGGAGACCCAGTACTTC.

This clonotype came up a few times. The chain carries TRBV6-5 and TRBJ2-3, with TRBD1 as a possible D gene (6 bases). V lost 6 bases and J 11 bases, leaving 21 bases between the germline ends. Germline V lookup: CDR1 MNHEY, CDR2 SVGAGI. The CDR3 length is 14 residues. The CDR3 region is CASSTRTVPAQQYF. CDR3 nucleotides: TGTGCCAGCAGCACCCGGACAGTGCCCGCTCAGCAGTATTTT.

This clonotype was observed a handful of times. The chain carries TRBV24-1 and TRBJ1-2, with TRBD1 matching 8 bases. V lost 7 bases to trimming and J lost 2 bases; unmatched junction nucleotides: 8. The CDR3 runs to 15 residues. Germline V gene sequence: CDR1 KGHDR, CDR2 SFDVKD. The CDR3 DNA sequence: TGTGCCACCAGCCCACGACAGGGGAGGAACTATGGCTACACCTTC. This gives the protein CATSPRQGRNYGYTF.

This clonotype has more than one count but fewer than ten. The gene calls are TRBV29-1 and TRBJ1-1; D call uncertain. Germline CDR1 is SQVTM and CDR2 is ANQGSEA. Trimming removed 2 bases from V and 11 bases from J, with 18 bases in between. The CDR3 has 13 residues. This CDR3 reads CSVEHPAQWNAFF. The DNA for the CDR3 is TGCAGCGTTGAACACCCGGCACAGTGGAATGCTTTCTTT. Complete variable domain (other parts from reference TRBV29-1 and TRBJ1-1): SAVISQKPSRDICQRGTSLTIQCQVDSQVTMMFWYRQQPGQSLTLIATANQGSEATYESGFVIDKFPISRPNLTFSTLTVSNMSPEDSSIYLCSVEHPAQWNAFFGQGTRLTVV.

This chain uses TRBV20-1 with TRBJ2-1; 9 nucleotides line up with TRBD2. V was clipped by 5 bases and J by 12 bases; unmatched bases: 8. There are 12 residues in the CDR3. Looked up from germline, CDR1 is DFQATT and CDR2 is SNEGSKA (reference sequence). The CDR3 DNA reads TGCAGTGCTGTTCGTACAGCGGGGGGGCAGTTCTTC. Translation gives CSAVRTAGGQFF.

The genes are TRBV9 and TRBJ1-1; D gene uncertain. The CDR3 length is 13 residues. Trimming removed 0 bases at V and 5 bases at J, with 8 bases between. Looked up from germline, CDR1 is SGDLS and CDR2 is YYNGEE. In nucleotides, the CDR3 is TGTGCCAGCAGCGTAGATTACAGAACTGAAGCTTTCTTT. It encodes CASSVDYRTEAFF.

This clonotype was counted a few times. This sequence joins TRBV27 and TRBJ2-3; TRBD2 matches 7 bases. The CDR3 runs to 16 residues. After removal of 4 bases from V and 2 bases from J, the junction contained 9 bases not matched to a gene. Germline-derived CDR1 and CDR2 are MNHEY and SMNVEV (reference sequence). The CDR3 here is CASSSPAGRNTDTQYF. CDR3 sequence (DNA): TGTGCCAGCAGTTCCCCAGCGGGGAGAAACACAGATACGCAGTATTTT.

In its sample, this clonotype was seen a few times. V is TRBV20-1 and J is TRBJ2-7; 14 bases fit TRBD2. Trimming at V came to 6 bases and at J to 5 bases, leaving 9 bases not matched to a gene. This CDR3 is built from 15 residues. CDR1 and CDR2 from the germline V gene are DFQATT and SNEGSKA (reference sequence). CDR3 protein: CSARTSGGYPHEQYV. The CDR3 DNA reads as TGCAGTGCACGGACTAGCGGGGGGTACCCCCACGAGCAGTACGTC.

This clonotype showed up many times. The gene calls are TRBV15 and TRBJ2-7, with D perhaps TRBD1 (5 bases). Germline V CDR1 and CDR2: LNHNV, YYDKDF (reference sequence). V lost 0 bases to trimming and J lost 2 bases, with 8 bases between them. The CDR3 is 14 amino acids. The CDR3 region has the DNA TGTGCCACCAGCAGAGACAGGGATACCTACGAGCAGTACTTC. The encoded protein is CATSRDRDTYEQYF. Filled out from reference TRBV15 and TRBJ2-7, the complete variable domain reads DAMVIQNPRYQVTQFGKPVTLSCSQTLNHNVMYWYQQKSSQAPKLLFHYYDKDFNNEADTPDNFQSRRPNTSFCFLDIRSPGLGDTAMYLCATSRDRDTYEQYFGPGTRLTVT.

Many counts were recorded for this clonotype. CDR3 protein: CASSKVAGTGVFEQYV. CDR3 in DNA: TGTGCCAGCAGCAAAGTAGCTGGGACAGGGGTATTCGAGCAGTACGTC. The V call is TRBV21-1, the J call TRBJ2-7; the table's D call, TRBD1, has no DNA check behind it. TRBV21-1 is recorded as a pseudogene. The CDR3 is made up of 16 amino acids.

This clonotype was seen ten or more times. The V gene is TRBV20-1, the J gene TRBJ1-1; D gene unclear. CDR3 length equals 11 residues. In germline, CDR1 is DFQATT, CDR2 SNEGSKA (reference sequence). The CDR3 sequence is CSPVGETEAFF. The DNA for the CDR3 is TGCAGCCCCGTAGGAGAAACTGAAGCTTTCTTT.

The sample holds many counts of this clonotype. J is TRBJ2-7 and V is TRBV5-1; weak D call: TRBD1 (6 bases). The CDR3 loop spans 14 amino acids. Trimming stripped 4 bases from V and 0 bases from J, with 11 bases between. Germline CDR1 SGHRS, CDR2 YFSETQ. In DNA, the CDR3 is TGCGCCAGCAGCAAAGACAGGAGCTCCTACGAGCAGTACGTC. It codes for CASSKDRSSYEQYV.

Here the CDR3 reads CASSQDVWGGVDEQYF. The CDR3 coding sequence is TGCGCCAGCAGCCAAGATGTTTGGGGGGGCGTAGACGAGCAGTACTTC. The gene calls are TRBV4-1 and TRBJ2-7; a weak D match, TRBD2 (7 bases). V lost 0 bases and J 5 bases, leaving 17 bases between the germline ends. Germline CDR1 reads MGHRA; CDR2 reads YSYEKL. The CDR3 is 16 residues long.

The CDR3 DNA is TGCGCCAGCAGCCCGGGACAGGAACGTTGGGATACGCAGTATTTT. This codes for CASSPGQERWDTQYF. The V call is TRBV5-1, the J call TRBJ2-3; 8 bases fit TRBD1. Looked up from germline, CDR1 is SGHRS and CDR2 is YFSETQ. With 4 bases clipped from V and 6 bases from J, the junction kept 10 bases outside the gene matches. This CDR3 comprises 15 residues.

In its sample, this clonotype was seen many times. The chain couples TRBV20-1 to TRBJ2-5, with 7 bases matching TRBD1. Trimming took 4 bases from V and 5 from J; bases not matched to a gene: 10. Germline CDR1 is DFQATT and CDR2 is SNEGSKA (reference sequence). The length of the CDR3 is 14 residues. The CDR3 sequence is CSAITRGGWETQYF. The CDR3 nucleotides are TGCAGTGCTATTACGAGAGGGGGCTGGGAGACCCAGTACTTC.

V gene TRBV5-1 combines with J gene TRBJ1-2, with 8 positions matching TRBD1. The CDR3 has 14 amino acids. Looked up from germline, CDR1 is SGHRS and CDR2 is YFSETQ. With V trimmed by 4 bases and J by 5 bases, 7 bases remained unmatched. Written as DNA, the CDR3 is TGCGCCAGCAGCACGCTGGACAGGGAGTATGGCTACACCTTC. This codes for CASSTLDREYGYTF. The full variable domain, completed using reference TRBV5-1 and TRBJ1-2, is KAGVTQTPRYLIKTRGQQVTLSCSPISGHRSVSWYQQTPGQGLQFLFEYFSETQRNKGNFPGRFSGRQFSNSRSEMNVSTLELGDSALYLCASSTLDREYGYTFGSGTRLTVV.

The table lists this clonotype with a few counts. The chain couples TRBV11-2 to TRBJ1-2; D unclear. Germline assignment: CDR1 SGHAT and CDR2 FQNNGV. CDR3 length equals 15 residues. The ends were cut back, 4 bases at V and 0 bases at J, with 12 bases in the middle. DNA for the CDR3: TGTGCCAGCAGCTCCCTCCGAGGGCCTAACTATGGCTACACCTTC. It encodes CASSSLRGPNYGYTF.

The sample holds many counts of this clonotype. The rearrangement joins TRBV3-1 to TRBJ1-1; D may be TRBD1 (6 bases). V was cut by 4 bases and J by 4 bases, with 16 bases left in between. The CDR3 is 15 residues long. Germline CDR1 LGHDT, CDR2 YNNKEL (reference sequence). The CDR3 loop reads CASSLIRGGGTEAFF. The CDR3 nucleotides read TGTGCCAGCAGCCTGATAAGGGGGGGAGGCACTGAAGCTTTCTTT.

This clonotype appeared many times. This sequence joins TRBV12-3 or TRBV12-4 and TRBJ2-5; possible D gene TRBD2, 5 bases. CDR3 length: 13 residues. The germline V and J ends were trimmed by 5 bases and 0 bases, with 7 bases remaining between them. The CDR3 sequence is CASSPADQETQYF. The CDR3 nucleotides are TGTGCCAGCAGTCCAGCGGACCAAGAGACCCAGTACTTC.

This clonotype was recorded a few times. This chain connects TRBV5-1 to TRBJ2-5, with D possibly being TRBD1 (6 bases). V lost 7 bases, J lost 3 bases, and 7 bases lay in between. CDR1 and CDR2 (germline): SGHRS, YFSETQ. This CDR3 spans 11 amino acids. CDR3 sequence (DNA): TGCGCCAGCGCAGGGGAAGAGACCCAGTACTTC. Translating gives CASAGEETQYF.

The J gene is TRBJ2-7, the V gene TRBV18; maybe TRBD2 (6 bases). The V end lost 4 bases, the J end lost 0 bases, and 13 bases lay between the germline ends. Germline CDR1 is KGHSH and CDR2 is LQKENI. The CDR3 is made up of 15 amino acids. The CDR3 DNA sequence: TGTGCCAGCTCACGAGGGACTGGGAGCTCCTACGAGCAGTACGTC. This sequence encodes CASSRGTGSSYEQYV.

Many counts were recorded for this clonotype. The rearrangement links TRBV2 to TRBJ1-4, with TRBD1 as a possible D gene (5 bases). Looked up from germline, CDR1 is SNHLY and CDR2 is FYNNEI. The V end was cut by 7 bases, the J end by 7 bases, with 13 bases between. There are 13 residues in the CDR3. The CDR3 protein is CASMRGSGEKLFF. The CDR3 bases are TGTGCCAGCATGAGGGGATCTGGTGAAAAACTGTTTTTT.

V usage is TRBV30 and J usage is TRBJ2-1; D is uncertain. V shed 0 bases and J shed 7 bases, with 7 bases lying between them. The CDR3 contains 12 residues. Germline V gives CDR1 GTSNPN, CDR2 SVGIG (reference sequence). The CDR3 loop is CAWSVGRNEQFF. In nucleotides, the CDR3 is TGTGCCTGGAGTGTAGGACGAAATGAGCAGTTCTTC.

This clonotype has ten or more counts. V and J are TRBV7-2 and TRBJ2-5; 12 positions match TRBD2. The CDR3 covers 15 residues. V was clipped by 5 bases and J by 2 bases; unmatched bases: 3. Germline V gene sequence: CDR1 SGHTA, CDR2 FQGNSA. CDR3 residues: CASSQTSGGQETQYF. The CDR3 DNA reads TGTGCCAGCAGCCAGACTAGCGGGGGACAAGAGACCCAGTACTTC.

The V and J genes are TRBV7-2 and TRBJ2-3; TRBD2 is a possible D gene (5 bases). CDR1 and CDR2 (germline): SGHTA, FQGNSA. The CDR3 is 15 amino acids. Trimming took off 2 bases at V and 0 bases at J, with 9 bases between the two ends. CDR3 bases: TGTGCCAGCAGCTTAATGGACTCAAGCACAGATACGCAGTATTTT. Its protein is CASSLMDSSTDTQYF.

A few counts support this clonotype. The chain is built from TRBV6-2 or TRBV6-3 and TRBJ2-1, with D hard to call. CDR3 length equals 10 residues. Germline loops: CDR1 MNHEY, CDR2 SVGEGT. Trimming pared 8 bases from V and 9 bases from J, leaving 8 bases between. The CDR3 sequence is CASGPSEQFF. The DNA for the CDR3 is TGTGCCAGCGGCCCTAGTGAGCAGTTCTTC.

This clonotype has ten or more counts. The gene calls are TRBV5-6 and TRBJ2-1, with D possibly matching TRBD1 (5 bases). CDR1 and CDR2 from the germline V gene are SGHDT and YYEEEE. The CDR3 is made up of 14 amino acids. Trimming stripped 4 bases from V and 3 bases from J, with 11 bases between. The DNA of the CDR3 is TGTGCCAGCAGCCAGGGATCCCTCTACAATGAGCAGTTCTTC. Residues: CASSQGSLYNEQFF.